The rows below give T cell receptor beta chains drawn from one sample of a study of neoadjuvant anti-PD-1 for oral cavity cancer. Method: immunoSEQ multiplex PCR; TCRdb's copy keeps in-frame clones and lacks some. The table lists over 65,000 clones, less than 90% of them singletons, with 2.5% to 3% in the top ten. The material was PBMCs, obtained after nivolumab (anti-PD-1) treatment. These receptor sequences come from a person aged 40 to 85 with oral cavity squamous cell carcinoma. The conserved cysteine and the conserved F or W are not part of the CDR3 here.

TRBV28,TRBJ2-5,ASSPGGSEETQY
TRBV10-3,TRBJ2-2,AISESDRGRNTGELF
TRBV27,TRBJ2-6,ASSSLDSGANVLT
TRBV15,TRBJ1-3,ATSRGETRGNTIY
TRBV6-1,TRBJ1-1,ASSEQVTRGLEAF
TRBV4-1,TRBJ2-1,ASTTLAGVSYNEQF
TRBV2,TRBJ2-7,ASRTRGYEQY
TRBV9,TRBJ2-1,ASTSGGHTYNEQF
TRBV6-4,TRBJ2-3,ASRRAGGTDTQY
TRBV7-2,TRBJ1-2,ASRRQVRGGYT
TRBV2,TRBJ2-4,ASEEFAKNIQY
TRBV6-5,TRBJ2-3,ASRDRVTDTQY
TRBV28,TRBJ2-4,ASSLGLAWLAKNIQY
TRBV5-1,TRBJ2-1,ASSLALGLAAYNEQF
TRBV5-1,TRBJ2-1,ASRLFSSGDRAF
TRBV11-2,TRBJ2-7,ASSHRRAAGFGQY
TRBV7-3,TRBJ2-3,ASSLRGGASTDTQY
TRBV6-5,TRBJ2-3,ASSRAGVSTDTQY